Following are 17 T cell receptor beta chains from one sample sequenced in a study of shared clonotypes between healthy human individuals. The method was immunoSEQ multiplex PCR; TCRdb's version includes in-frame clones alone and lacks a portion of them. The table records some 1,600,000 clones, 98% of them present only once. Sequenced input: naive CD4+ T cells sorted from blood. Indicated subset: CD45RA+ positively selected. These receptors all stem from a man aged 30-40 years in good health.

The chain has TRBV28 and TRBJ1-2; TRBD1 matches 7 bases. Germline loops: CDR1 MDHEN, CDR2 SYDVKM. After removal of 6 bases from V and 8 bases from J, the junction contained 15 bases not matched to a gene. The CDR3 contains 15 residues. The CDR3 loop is CASRIQAGGGWGYTF. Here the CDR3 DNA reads TGTGCCAGCAGAATCCAAGCAGGGGGAGGATGGGGCTACACCTTC.

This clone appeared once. The CDR3 nucleotides are TGTGCCAGCAGCGTAGAAGGTAGCCCTAACCGTTACAATGAGCAGTTCTTC. It translates to CASSVEGSPNRYNEQFF. This chain joins TRBV9 and TRBJ2-1; D not certain. CDR3 length: 17 residues. V was trimmed by 0 bases and J by 4 bases, leaving 17 bases between them. CDR1 is SGDLS and CDR2 is YYNGEE in the germline V gene.

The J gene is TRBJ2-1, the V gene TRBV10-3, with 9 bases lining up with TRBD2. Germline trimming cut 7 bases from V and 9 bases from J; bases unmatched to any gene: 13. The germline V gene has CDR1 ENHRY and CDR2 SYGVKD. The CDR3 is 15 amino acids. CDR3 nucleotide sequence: TGTGCCATCATCCCGGGACTAGCCCCCCTTGGTGAGCAGTTCTTC. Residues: CAIIPGLAPLGEQFF.

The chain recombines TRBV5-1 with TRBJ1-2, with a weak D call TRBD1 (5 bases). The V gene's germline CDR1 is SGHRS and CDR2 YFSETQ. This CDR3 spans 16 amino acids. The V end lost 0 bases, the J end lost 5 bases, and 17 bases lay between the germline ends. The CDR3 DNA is TGCGCCAGCAGCTTGGGGCAGGGAAACCCGTTTTATGGCTACACCTTC. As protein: CASSLGQGNPFYGYTF.

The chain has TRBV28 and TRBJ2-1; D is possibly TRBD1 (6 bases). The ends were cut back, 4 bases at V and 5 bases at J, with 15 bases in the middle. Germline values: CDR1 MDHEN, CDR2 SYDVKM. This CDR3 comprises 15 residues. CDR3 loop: CASSSPGVIDNEQFF. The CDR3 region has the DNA TGTGCCAGCAGTTCGCCAGGGGTTATAGACAATGAGCAGTTCTTC.

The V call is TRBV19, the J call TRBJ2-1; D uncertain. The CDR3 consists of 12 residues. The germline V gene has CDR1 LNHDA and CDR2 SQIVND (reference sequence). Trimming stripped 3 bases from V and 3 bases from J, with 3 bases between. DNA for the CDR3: TGTGCCAGTAGTATTGACTACAATGAGCAGTTCTTC. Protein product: CASSIDYNEQFF.

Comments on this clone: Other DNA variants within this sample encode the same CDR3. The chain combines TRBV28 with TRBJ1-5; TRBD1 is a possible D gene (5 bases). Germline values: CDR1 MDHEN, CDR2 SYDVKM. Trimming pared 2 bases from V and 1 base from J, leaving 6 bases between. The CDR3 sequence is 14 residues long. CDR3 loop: CASSLGGSNQPQHF. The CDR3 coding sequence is TGTGCCAGCAGTTTAGGGGGGAGCAATCAGCCCCAGCATTTT.

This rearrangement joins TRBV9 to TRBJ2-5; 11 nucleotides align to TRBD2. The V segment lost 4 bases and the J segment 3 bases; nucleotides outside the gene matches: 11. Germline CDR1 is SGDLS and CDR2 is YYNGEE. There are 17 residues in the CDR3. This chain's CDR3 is CASSPEDSGRAEETQYF. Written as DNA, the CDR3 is TGTGCCAGCAGCCCAGAGGATAGCGGGAGGGCTGAAGAGACCCAGTACTTC.

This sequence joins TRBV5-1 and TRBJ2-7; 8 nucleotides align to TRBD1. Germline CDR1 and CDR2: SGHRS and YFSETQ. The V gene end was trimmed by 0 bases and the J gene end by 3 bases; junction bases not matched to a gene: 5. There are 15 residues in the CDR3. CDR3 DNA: TGCGCCAGCAGCTTGGCCACAGACAGGGGCTACGAGCAGTACTTC. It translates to CASSLATDRGYEQYF.

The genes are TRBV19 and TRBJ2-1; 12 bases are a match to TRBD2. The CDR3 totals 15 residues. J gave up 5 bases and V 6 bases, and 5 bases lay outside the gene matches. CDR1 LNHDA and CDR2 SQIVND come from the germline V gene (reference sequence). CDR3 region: CASRQLAGGHNEQFF. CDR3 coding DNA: TGTGCCAGTAGACAACTAGCGGGAGGACACAATGAGCAGTTCTTC.

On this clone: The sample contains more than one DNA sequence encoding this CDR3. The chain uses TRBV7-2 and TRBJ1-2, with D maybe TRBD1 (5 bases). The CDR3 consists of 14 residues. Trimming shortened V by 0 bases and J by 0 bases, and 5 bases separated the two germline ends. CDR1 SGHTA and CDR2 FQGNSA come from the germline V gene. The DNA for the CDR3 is TGTGCCAGCAGCTTAGCGACAGCTAACTATGGCTACACCTTC. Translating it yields CASSLATANYGYTF.

Written as DNA, the CDR3 is TGTGCCAGCAGCGTAGTTGAGGGACCTGGAAACACCATATATTTT. Translating gives CASSVVEGPGNTIYF. The V gene is TRBV9, the J gene TRBJ1-3; D may be TRBD1 (5 bases). The germline V gene encodes CDR1 SGDLS and CDR2 YYNGEE. CDR3 length equals 15 residues. Between the trimmed V and J ends, which lost 0 bases and 2 bases, there was a span of 9 bases.

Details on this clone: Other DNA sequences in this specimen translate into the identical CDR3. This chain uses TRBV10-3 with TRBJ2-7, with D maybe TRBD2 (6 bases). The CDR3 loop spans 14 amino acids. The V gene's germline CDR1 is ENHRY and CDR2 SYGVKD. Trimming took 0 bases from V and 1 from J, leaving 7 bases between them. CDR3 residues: CAISESTRSYEQYF. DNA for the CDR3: TGTGCCATCAGTGAGTCGACTAGATCCTACGAGCAGTACTTC.

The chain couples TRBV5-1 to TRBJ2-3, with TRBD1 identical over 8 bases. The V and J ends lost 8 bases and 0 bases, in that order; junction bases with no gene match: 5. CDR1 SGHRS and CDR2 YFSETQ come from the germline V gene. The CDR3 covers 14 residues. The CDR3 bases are TGCGCCAGACTACGACAGGGGAGCACAGATACGCAGTATTTT. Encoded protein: CARLRQGSTDTQYF.

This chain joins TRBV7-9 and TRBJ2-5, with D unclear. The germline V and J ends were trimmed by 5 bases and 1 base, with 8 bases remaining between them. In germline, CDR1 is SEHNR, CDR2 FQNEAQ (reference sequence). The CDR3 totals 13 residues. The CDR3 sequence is CASSPQLQETQYF. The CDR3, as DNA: TGTGCCAGCAGCCCCCAGCTCCAAGAGACCCAGTACTTC.

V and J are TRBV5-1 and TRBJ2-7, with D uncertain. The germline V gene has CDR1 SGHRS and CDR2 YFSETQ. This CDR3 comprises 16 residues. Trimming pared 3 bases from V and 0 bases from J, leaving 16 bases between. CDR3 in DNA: TGCGCCAGCAGCTGGTTAGGACCACAATTCTCCTACGAGCAGTACTTC. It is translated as CASSWLGPQFSYEQYF.

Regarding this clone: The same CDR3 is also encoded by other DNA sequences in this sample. The CDR3 here is CAISGAGSSYEQYF. The CDR3 DNA sequence: TGTGCCATCAGTGGAGCAGGGAGCTCCTACGAGCAGTACTTC. The rearrangement uses TRBV10-3 and TRBJ2-7, with D perhaps assigned TRBD1 or TRBD2 (5 bases each). V was cut by 4 bases and J by 0 bases, with 10 bases left in between. There are 14 residues in the CDR3. CDR1 is ENHRY, CDR2 SYGVKD, per germline.